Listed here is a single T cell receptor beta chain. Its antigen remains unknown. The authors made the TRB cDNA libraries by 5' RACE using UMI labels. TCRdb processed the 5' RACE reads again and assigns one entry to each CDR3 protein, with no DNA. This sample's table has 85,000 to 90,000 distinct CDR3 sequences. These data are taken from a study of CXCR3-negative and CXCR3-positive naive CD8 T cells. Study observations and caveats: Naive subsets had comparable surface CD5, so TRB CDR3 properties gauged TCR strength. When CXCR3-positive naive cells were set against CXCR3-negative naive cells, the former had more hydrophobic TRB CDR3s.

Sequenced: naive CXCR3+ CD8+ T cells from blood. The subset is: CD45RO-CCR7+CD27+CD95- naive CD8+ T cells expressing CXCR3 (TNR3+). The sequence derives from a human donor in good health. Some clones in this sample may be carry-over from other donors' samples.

The CDR3 loop is CATSSGQGPYEQYF. The J gene is TRBJ2-7, the V gene TRBV15; absent DNA, TCRdb's TRBD1 call cannot be checked. Germline V CDR1 and CDR2: LNHNV, YYDKDF (reference sequence). This CDR3 is built from 14 residues.